The T cell receptor beta chain described here comes from a study of radiation and T cells in renal cell carcinoma. On the study more broadly: Nephrectomy followed 15 Gy stereotactic body radiation by 4 weeks.

Noted time point: blood 2 weeks post-SBRT. Treatment meaning: 15 Gy SBRT to primary tumor, nephrectomy 4 weeks later. Clones were read by immunoSEQ multiplex PCR, and TCRdb kept only the in-frame ones, dropping some. The data hold roughly 130,000 clones, with 88% observed a single time. The clonotype originates from a woman aged 70-85 years with renal cell carcinoma. Material: blood, obtained from a patient whose treatment included radiotherapy and nephrectomy.

This chain's CDR3 is CASSTGLLFANEKLFF. The CDR3, as DNA: TGTGCCAGTAGTACGGGACTACTTTTTGCTAATGAAAAACTGTTTTTT. The chain links TRBV19 to TRBJ1-4; D is possibly TRBD1 (5 bases). Trimming took 4 bases from V and 3 from J, leaving 15 bases between them. Germline loops: CDR1 LNHDA, CDR2 SQIVND (reference sequence). The CDR3 extends over 16 amino acids.